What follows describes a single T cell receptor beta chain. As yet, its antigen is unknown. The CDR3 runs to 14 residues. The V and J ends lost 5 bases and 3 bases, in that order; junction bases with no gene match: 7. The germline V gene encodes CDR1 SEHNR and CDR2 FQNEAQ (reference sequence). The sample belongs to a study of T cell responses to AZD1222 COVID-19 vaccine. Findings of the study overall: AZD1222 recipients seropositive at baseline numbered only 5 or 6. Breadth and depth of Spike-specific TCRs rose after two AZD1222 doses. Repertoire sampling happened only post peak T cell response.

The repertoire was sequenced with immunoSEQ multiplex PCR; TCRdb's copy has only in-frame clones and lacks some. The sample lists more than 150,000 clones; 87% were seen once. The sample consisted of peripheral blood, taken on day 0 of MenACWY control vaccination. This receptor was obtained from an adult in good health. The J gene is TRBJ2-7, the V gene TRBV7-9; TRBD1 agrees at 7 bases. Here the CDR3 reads CASSPQDRIYEQYF. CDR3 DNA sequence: TGTGCCAGCAGCCCCCAGGACAGGATCTACGAGCAGTACTTC.